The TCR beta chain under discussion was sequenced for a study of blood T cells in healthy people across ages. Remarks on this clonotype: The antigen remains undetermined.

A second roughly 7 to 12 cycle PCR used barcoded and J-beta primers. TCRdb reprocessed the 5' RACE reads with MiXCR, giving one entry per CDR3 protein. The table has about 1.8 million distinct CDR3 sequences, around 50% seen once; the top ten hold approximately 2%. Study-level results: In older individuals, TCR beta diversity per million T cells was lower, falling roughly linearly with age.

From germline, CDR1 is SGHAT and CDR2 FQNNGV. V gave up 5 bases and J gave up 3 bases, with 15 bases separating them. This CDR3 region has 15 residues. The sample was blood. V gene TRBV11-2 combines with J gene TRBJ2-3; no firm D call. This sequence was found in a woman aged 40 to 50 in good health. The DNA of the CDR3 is TGTGCCAGCAGCGTCCCGGGCCAGACTACAGATACGCAGTATTTT. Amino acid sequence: CASSVPGQTTDTQYF. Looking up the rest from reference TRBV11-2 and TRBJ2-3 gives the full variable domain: EAGVAQSPRYKIIEKRQSVAFWCNPISGHATLYWYQQILGQGPKLLIQFQNNGVVDDSQLPKDRFSAERLKGVDSTLKIQPAKLEDSAVYLCASSVPGQTTDTQYFGPGTRLTVL.